Listed below are T cell receptor beta chains from one sample, sequenced in a study of cytomegalovirus exposure and HLA in healthy donors. Sequencing was performed with immunoSEQ multiplex PCR; in TCRdb, only in-frame clones are kept and a portion is missing. The repertoire holds 110,000 to 150,000 clones, with 78% as singletons. Sequences were obtained from PBMCs. These TCRs come from a female donor in good health and CMV-seronegative. CDR3s leave out the opening cysteine and the closing phenylalanine or tryptophan.

TRBV14,-,ASSQALAGIEQY
TRBV7-9,TRBJ2-1,ASSLVPGTSGRAEQF
TRBV6-1,TRBJ1-5,ASSGGGAGNQPQH
TRBV5-6,TRBJ2-4,ASRERHRGAKNIQY
TRBV6-6,TRBJ2-2,ASSTLSGANTGELF
TRBV30,TRBJ1-1,AFIQGKLEAF
TRBV30,TRBJ1-1,AWSVGTAYTEAF
TRBV18,TRBJ1-1,ASSQTGGNTEAF
TRBV4-1,-,ASSQDQGQGTEQY
TRBV5-4,TRBJ1-2,ASSRQAGESYT
TRBV27,TRBJ2-1,ASSNSGSGSYNEQF
TRBV28,TRBJ2-7,ASSFGLAGVEQY
TRBV13,TRBJ2-7,ASSLYGTGYEQY
TRBV7-2,TRBJ1-4,ASSSAQGARSGSLF
TRBV28,TRBJ1-5,AAQGNSNQPQH
TRBV19,TRBJ1-1,ASSIDAGRGDTEAF
TRBV29-1,TRBJ2-1,SVGILQHSYNEQF
TRBV28,TRBJ1-2,ASSLPGFNYGYT
TRBV28,TRBJ2-4,ATTIAGGQGNIQY
TRBV7-2,TRBJ1-3,ASSRDRVEGNTIY
TRBV9,TRBJ2-1,ASSPAGGGASHEQF
TRBV4-3,TRBJ2-3,ASSRDRGFSDTQY
TRBV30,TRBJ1-4,ACDRTYATNEKLF
TRBV5-1,TRBJ2-3,ASSLFSSTDTQY
TRBV30,TRBJ1-1,AWSAPGQGASTEAF
TRBV19,TRBJ2-7,ASSPVSRGRNEQY
TRBV4-3,TRBJ2-2,ASSQGGTAGELF
TRBV6-1,TRBJ2-4,ASSSQGAKNIQY
TRBV9,TRBJ1-3,ASSVLQGIAGNTIY
TRBV19,TRBJ1-1,ASSLRVNTEAF
TRBV5-1,TRBJ1-3,ASSPGTGLSGNTIY
TRBV19,TRBJ2-2,ASSIDDRYTGELF
TRBV27,TRBJ1-1,ASSLLTGGAEAF
TRBV10-1,TRBJ1-3,ASSPGGNTIY
TRBV7-9,TRBJ1-4,ASSLDGTGDGEKLF
TRBV5-5,TRBJ1-2,ASRGGPGGMGGYT
TRBV6-6,TRBJ1-1,ASTRDSVTEAF
TRBV27,TRBJ2-3,ASSSGGPASTQY
TRBV5-4,TRBJ2-2,ASSLDSFRTNTGELF
TRBV28,TRBJ2-3,ASSGGGVTDTQY
TRBV6-6,TRBJ2-2,ASGEARASGELF
TRBV30,TRBJ1-2,AWVRDRDGYT
TRBV28,TRBJ2-1,ASSLVAGVSYNEQF
TRBV7-2,TRBJ2-1,ASSLSFDRDFNEQF
TRBV7-3,TRBJ1-2,ASSLSTVFGYT
TRBV25-1,TRBJ2-2,ASSVPGGTGELF
TRBV23-1,TRBJ1-1,ASSQDRAEAF
TRBV7-9,TRBJ2-2,ASSLGQINTGELF
TRBV30,TRBJ1-1,AGWEAEAF
TRBV5-6,TRBJ2-7,ASSDQGQSEQY
TRBV11-2,TRBJ1-5,ASSLGWPHSNQPQH
TRBV4-2,TRBJ1-2,ASSQDEGQYYGYT
TRBV5-1,TRBJ2-1,ASSLAARGGALFNEQF
TRBV7-9,TRBJ1-2,ASSFGEDYGYT
TRBV5-1,TRBJ2-3,ASSQEAGRGTDTQY
TRBV5-1,TRBJ1-4,ASSLGQALNEKLF
TRBV5-1,TRBJ1-1,ASTWGQGAAEAF